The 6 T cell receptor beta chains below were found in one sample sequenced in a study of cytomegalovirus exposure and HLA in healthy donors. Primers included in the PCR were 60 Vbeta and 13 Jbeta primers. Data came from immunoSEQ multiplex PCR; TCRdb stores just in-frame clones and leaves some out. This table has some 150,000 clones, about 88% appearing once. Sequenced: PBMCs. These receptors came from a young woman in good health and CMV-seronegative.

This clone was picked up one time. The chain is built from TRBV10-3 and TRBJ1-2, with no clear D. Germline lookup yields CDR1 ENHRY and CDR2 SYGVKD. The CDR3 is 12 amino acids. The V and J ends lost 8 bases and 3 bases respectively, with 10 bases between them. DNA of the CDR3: TGTGCCATCGGAAGGGAGGACTATGGCTACACCTTC. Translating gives CAIGREDYGYTF.

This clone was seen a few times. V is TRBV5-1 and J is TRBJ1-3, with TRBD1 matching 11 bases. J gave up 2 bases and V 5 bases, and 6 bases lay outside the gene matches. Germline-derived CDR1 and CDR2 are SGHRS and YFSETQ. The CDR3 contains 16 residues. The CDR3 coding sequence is TGCGCCAGCAGACCGGGACAGGGGGGTGCTGGAAACACCATATATTTT. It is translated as CASRPGQGGAGNTIYF.

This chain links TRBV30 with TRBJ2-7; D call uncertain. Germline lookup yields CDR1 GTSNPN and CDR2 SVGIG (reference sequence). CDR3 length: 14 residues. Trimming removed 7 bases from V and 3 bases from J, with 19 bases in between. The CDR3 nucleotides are TGTGCCTCCAGGAAAAACTGGGCTGACTACGAGCAGTACTTC. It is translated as CASRKNWADYEQYF. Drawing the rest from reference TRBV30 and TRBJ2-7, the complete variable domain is SQTIHQWPATLVQPVGSPLSLECTVEGTSNPNLYWYRQAAGRGLQLLFYSVGIGQISSEVPQNLSASRPQDRQFILSSKKLLLSDSGFYLCASRKNWADYEQYFGPGTRLTVT.

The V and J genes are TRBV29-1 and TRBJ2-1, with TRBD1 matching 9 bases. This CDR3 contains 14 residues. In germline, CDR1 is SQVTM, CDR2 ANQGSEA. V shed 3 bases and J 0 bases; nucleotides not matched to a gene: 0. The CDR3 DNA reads TGCAGCGTTGAGGGACAGGGCTCCTACAATGAGCAGTTCTTC. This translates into CSVEGQGSYNEQFF.

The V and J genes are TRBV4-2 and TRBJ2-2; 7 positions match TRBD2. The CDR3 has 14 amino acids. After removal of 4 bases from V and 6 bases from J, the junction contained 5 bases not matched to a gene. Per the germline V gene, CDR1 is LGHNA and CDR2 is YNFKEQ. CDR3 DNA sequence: TGTGCCAGCAGCCGAGGACTAGAGGCCGGGGAGCTGTTTTTT. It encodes CASSRGLEAGELFF.

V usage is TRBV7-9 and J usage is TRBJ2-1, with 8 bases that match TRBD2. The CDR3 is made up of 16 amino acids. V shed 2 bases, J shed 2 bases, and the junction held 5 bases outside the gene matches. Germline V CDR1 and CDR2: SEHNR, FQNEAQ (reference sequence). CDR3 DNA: TGTGCCAGCAGCTTAACAACTAGCGGAACCTACAATGAGCAGTTCTTC. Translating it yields CASSLTTSGTYNEQFF.